What follows are 18 T cell receptor beta chains derived from one specimen sequenced in a study of cytomegalovirus exposure and HLA in healthy donors. Primers included in the PCR were 60 Vbeta and 13 Jbeta primers. Sequencing was performed with immunoSEQ multiplex PCR; in TCRdb, only in-frame clones are kept and a portion is missing. This table has approximately 130,000 clones, approximately 80% appearing once. Sequences were obtained from PBMCs. These receptors were obtained from a man between 50 and 59 years old in good health and CMV-seronegative.

This chain joins TRBV6-5 and TRBJ2-7, with 8 bases lining up with TRBD1. The V and J ends lost 10 bases and 3 bases, in that order; junction bases with no gene match: 8. Germline V lookup: CDR1 MNHEY, CDR2 SVGAGI. The CDR3 extends over 13 amino acids. The CDR3 is CATRRDRFYEQYF. The CDR3, as DNA: TGTGCCACCCGCCGGGACAGGTTCTACGAGCAGTACTTC.

This clone turned up a few times. The J gene is TRBJ1-1, the V gene TRBV28; D gene unclear. V was shortened by 5 bases and J by 6 bases, with 16 bases between the two germline ends. In germline, CDR1 is MDHEN, CDR2 SYDVKM. The CDR3 spans 14 residues. CDR3 bases: TGTGCCAGCAGTCCCGCGGGCCGCGATCCTGAAGCTTTCTTT. It translates to CASSPAGRDPEAFF.

V and J are TRBV11-1 and TRBJ2-2, with 8 bases identical to TRBD1. Germline loops: CDR1 SGHAT, CDR2 FQDESV (reference sequence). The ends lost 4 bases at V and 7 bases at J; junction bases unmatched: 8. The CDR3 spans 15 residues. The CDR3 is CASSSRTGRFGELFF. Written as DNA, the CDR3 is TGTGCCAGCAGCTCGAGGACAGGGAGGTTCGGGGAGCTGTTTTTT. Together with reference TRBV11-1 and TRBJ2-2, the CDR3 gives the full variable domain: EAEVAQSPRYKITEKSQAVAFWCDPISGHATLYWYRQILGQGPELLVQFQDESVVDDSQLPKDRFSAERLKGVDSTLKIQPAELGDSAMYLCASSSRTGRFGELFFGEGSRLTVL.

The chain couples TRBV7-6 to TRBJ2-1; 13 bases align to TRBD2. The CDR3 consists of 16 residues. CDR1 and CDR2 (germline): SGHVS, FNYEAQ. Losses at the gene ends were 5 bases for V and 5 bases for J; bases not matched to a gene: 6. CDR3 DNA sequence: TGTGCCAGCAGCCCCCACGGACTAGCGGGAGACAATGAGCAGTTCTTC. This gives the protein CASSPHGLAGDNEQFF.

This clone was observed a few times. V usage is TRBV28 and J usage is TRBJ2-7; 10 nucleotides agree with TRBD2. Trimming at V came to 4 bases and at J to 2 bases, leaving 8 bases not matched to a gene. CDR3 length: 16 amino acids. Looked up from germline, CDR1 is MDHEN and CDR2 is SYDVKM. CDR3 in amino acids: CASSSPGLAGAYEQYF. DNA for the CDR3: TGTGCCAGCAGTTCACCCGGGCTAGCGGGAGCCTACGAGCAGTACTTC.

The rearrangement links TRBV10-3 to TRBJ2-3, with D maybe TRBD2 (5 bases). Germline V gene sequence: CDR1 ENHRY, CDR2 SYGVKD. V was shortened by 0 bases and J by 0 bases, with 7 bases between the two germline ends. The CDR3 runs 15 residues. This CDR3 is CAISESSESTDTQYF. CDR3 bases: TGTGCCATCAGTGAGTCTAGCGAAAGCACAGATACGCAGTATTTT.

The V and J genes are TRBV7-9 and TRBJ2-7, with 8 bases aligning to TRBD2. The V gene's germline CDR1 is SEHNR and CDR2 FQNEAQ (reference sequence). The CDR3 totals 19 residues. Losses at the gene ends were 0 bases for V and 2 bases for J; bases not matched to a gene: 15. This CDR3 reads CASSLARGAVVEGPYEQYF. CDR3 sequence (DNA): TGTGCCAGCAGCTTAGCGCGGGGGGCGGTCGTAGAGGGACCCTACGAGCAGTACTTC.

The gene calls are TRBV5-1 and TRBJ1-2, with D possibly matching TRBD1 (6 bases). Germline CDR1 and CDR2: SGHRS and YFSETQ. Trimming cost V 1 base and J 2 bases, with 9 bases left between them. The CDR3 runs to 14 residues. For the CDR3, the DNA is TGCGCCAGCAGCTTGCCAGGGGACAACTATGGCTACACCTTC. Its translation: CASSLPGDNYGYTF. The full variable domain, its missing parts supplied by reference TRBV5-1 and TRBJ1-2, is KAGVTQTPRYLIKTRGQQVTLSCSPISGHRSVSWYQQTPGQGLQFLFEYFSETQRNKGNFPGRFSGRQFSNSRSEMNVSTLELGDSALYLCASSLPGDNYGYTFGSGTRLTVV.

The rearrangement uses TRBV7-9 and TRBJ1-2, with unresolved D. The CDR3 has 12 amino acids. Germline CDR1 and CDR2: SEHNR and FQNEAQ (reference sequence). The V gene lost 3 bases and the J gene lost 5 bases, with 7 bases spanning the gap. Here the CDR3 DNA reads TGTGCCAGCAGCTTTAAGGAGTATGGCTACACCTTC. As protein: CASSFKEYGYTF. Drawing the rest from reference TRBV7-9 and TRBJ1-2, the complete variable domain is DTGVSQNPRHKITKRGQNVTFRCDPISEHNRLYWYRQTLGQGPEFLTYFQNEAQLEKSRLLSDRFSAERPKGSFSTLEIQRTEQGDSAMYLCASSFKEYGYTFGSGTRLTVV.

The chain joins TRBV19 to TRBJ2-1, with D possibly matching TRBD1 (5 bases). Trimming stripped 3 bases from V and 2 bases from J, with 14 bases between. The CDR3 extends over 16 amino acids. The germline CDR1 and CDR2 sequences are LNHDA and SQIVND (reference sequence). CDR3 nucleotide sequence: TGTGCCAGTAGTATTAACAAAGGGGTAACCTACAATGAGCAGTTCTTC. It specifies CASSINKGVTYNEQFF. Filled out from reference TRBV19 and TRBJ2-1, the complete variable domain reads DGGITQSPKYLFRKEGQNVTLSCEQNLNHDAMYWYRQDPGQGLRLIYYSQIVNDFQKGDIAEGYSVSREKKESFPLTVTSAQKNPTAFYLCASSINKGVTYNEQFFGPGTRLTVL.

The gene calls are TRBV19 and TRBJ1-2; 9 bases are a match to TRBD1. The ends lost 6 bases at V and 2 bases at J; junction bases unmatched: 4. This CDR3 is built from 14 residues. Germline V gene lookup returns CDR1 LNHDA and CDR2 SQIVND (reference sequence). In DNA form, the CDR3 reads TGTGCCAGTAGGACAGGGGGAGCGAACTATGGCTACACCTTC. Protein product: CASRTGGANYGYTF.

As to this clone: Compared with germline, one end of the junction differs, possibly owing to a read error. The V and J genes are TRBV7-7 and TRBJ2-2, with 11 bases aligning to TRBD2. The CDR3 length is 14 residues. Germline V gene sequence: CDR1 SSHAT, CDR2 FNYEAQ (reference sequence). The CDR3 here is CASSGTSGTGELFF. The CDR3 DNA reads as TGTGCTAGCAGCGGGACTAGCGGCACCGGGGAGCTGTTTTTT.

The chain couples TRBV2 to TRBJ2-7; TRBD2 agrees at 9 bases. The CDR3 is made up of 14 amino acids. V was pared by 2 bases and J by 5 bases, with 4 bases of the junction left unmatched. Per germline, CDR1 SNHLY and CDR2 FYNNEI. The CDR3 DNA is TGTGCCAGCAGTGAAACTAGCGGGCGGAACGAGCAGTACTTC. Its translation is CASSETSGRNEQYF.

The CDR3 spells CASSPRLSGRALADTQYF. As DNA, the CDR3 is TGTGCCAGCAGCCCCCGTCTTAGCGGGAGGGCCCTCGCAGATACGCAGTATTTT. The chain has TRBV7-2 and TRBJ2-3, with 11 positions matching TRBD2. V lost 5 bases and J lost 4; bases outside the gene matches: 14. CDR1 is SGHTA, CDR2 FQGNSA, per germline. The CDR3 length is 18 residues.

This clone was observed once. The chain is built from TRBV10-3 and TRBJ2-7, with TRBD1 as a possible D gene (7 bases). The CDR3 is 13 residues long. CDR1 and CDR2 from the germline V gene are ENHRY and SYGVKD. V was cut by 3 bases and J by 4 bases, with 10 bases left in between. CDR3 nucleotides: TGTGCCATCAGTGATGCAGGGGGGTACGAGCAGTACTTC. Its translation is CAISDAGGYEQYF.

CDR3 protein: CAIASASSYEQYF. The DNA of the CDR3 is TGTGCCATCGCGAGCGCGAGCTCCTACGAGCAGTACTTC. The chain couples TRBV10-3 to TRBJ2-7, with no clear D. CDR1 is ENHRY, CDR2 SYGVKD, per germline. Trimming took off 8 bases at V and 0 bases at J, with 11 bases between the two ends. This CDR3 is built from 13 residues.

V is TRBV28 and J is TRBJ2-1; TRBD2 is a possible D gene (5 bases). Trimming shortened V by 6 bases and J by 1 base, and 13 bases separated the two germline ends. Germline CDR1 MDHEN, CDR2 SYDVKM. The CDR3 has 15 amino acids. This CDR3 is CASSGVAFSYNEQFF. CDR3 in DNA: TGTGCCAGCAGCGGCGTAGCGTTTTCCTACAATGAGCAGTTCTTC. The whole variable domain, filled in from reference TRBV28 and TRBJ2-1, reads DVKVTQSSRYLVKRTGEKVFLECVQDMDHENMFWYRQDPGLGLRLIYFSYDVKMKEKGDIPEGYSVSREKKERFSLILESASTNQTSMYLCASSGVAFSYNEQFFGPGTRLTVL.

As concerns this clone: Other DNA variants within this sample encode the same CDR3. This chain joins TRBV10-3 and TRBJ2-5; tentative D call: TRBD1 (5 bases). Trimming removed 3 bases from V and 3 bases from J, with 14 bases in between. The germline gives CDR1 ENHRY, CDR2 SYGVKD. This CDR3 spans 15 amino acids. CDR3 coding DNA: TGTGCCATCAGTGACCCAGGGCAGGGTAAAGAGACCCAGTACTTC. Protein product: CAISDPGQGKETQYF.